The 30 T cell receptor beta chains in this list originate from one sample, sequenced in a study of T cell responses to AZD1222 COVID-19 vaccine. The table came from immunoSEQ multiplex PCR; TCRdb's copy has only in-frame clones and leaves some out. The sample contains 45,000 to 60,000 clones, roughly nine tenths of which appear only once. Sequencing was performed on peripheral blood, taken on day 0 of AZD1222 vaccination. Every receptor here comes from an adult in good health.

The J gene is TRBJ1-4, the V gene TRBV6-5, with TRBD1 identical over 7 bases. Germline CDR1 and CDR2: MNHEY and SVGAGI. The CDR3 runs 15 residues. The ends lost 6 bases at V and 1 base at J; junction bases unmatched: 5. The DNA of the CDR3 is TGTGCCAGCAGGTTCGACAGGGTAACTAATGAAAAACTGTTTTTT. Amino acid sequence: CASRFDRVTNEKLFF.

The chain carries TRBV4-3 and TRBJ2-3; no firm D call. Germline assignment: CDR1 LGHNA and CDR2 YSLEER. The CDR3 runs 13 residues. V was shortened by 3 bases and J by 0 bases, with 4 bases between the two germline ends. Written as DNA, the CDR3 is TGCGCCAGCAGCCAGCGGAGCACAGATACGCAGTATTTT. It encodes CASSQRSTDTQYF.

The J gene is TRBJ2-5, the V gene TRBV7-2, with D possibly TRBD1 on 5 matching bases. V dropped 1 base and J dropped 5 bases, with 8 bases sitting between them. Germline V lookup: CDR1 SGHTA, CDR2 FQGNSA. This CDR3 has 13 amino acids. This chain's CDR3 is CASSLGGPETQYF. In nucleotides, the CDR3 is TGTGCCAGCAGCTTAGGGGGCCCCGAGACCCAGTACTTC.

This rearrangement joins TRBV10-3 to TRBJ1-5; a possible D gene is TRBD1 (6 bases). This CDR3 region has 16 residues. Trimming left V 7 bases short and J 12 bases short, with 28 bases between. Germline V gives CDR1 ENHRY, CDR2 SYGVKD. The CDR3 is CAITSLSPGTTAHQHF. DNA for the CDR3: TGTGCCATCACTAGCCTAAGTCCCGGGACAACTGCTCACCAGCATTTT.

V gene TRBV13 combines with J gene TRBJ2-7; maybe TRBD2 (5 bases). CDR3 length equals 14 residues. CDR1 and CDR2 from the germline V gene are PRHDT and FYEKMQ (reference sequence). V was cut by 7 bases and J by 0 bases, with 13 bases left in between. CDR3 nucleotide sequence: TGTGCCAGCACCTCCCGGGGTTCCTCCTACGAGCAGTACTTC. This codes for CASTSRGSSYEQYF. Full variable domain (missing parts from reference TRBV13 and TRBJ2-7): AAGVIQSPRHLIKEKRETATLKCYPIPRHDTVYWYQQGPGQDPQFLISFYEKMQSDKGSIPDRFSAQQFSDYHSELNMSSLELGDSALYFCASTSRGSSYEQYFGPGTRLTVT.

This chain uses TRBV5-1 with TRBJ1-2; D unclear. CDR3 length equals 14 residues. Germline values: CDR1 SGHRS, CDR2 YFSETQ. V was clipped by 2 bases and J by 5 bases, with 13 bases between them. This CDR3 is CASSFQAGGYGYTF. DNA for the CDR3: TGCGCCAGCAGCTTCCAGGCAGGAGGATATGGCTACACCTTC.

The J gene is TRBJ2-7, the V gene TRBV15, with D possibly being TRBD2 (6 bases). Germline CDR1 and CDR2: LNHNV and YYDKDF (reference sequence). V was clipped by 0 bases and J by 3 bases, with 9 bases between them. The length of the CDR3 is 14 residues. The CDR3 DNA follows: TGTGCCACCAGCAGAGAACCGGGAGTCTACGAGCAGTACTTC. Translation gives CATSREPGVYEQYF.

This chain joins TRBV25-1 and TRBJ1-2; 7 nucleotides align to TRBD1. CDR1 is MGHDK, CDR2 SYGVNS, per germline. The CDR3 runs to 17 residues. Losses at the gene ends were 6 bases for V and 4 bases for J; bases not matched to a gene: 17. CDR3 region: CASRQGDSLSFSYGYTF. DNA for the CDR3: TGTGCCAGCAGGCAGGGGGACAGTCTCTCCTTCAGCTATGGCTACACCTTC.

The genes are TRBV29-1 and TRBJ2-7, with TRBD2 matching over 7 bases. This CDR3 is 15 amino acids long. In germline, CDR1 is SQVTM, CDR2 ANQGSEA. V lost 6 bases and J lost 2; bases outside the gene matches: 13. CDR3 DNA sequence: TGCAGCGTCTGGGGGGGGACTACCCTGGCCTACGAGCAGTACTTC. It codes for CSVWGGTTLAYEQYF.

This clone was recorded once. This chain links TRBV7-9 with TRBJ1-4; unclear D gene. CDR3 length: 10 amino acids. The germline V gene has CDR1 SEHNR and CDR2 FQNEAQ (reference sequence). V shed 5 bases and J shed 8 bases, with 3 bases lying between them. CDR3 nucleotides: TGTGCCAGCAGCGGGGAAAAACTGTTTTTT. Its translation: CASSGEKLFF.

CDR3 nucleotide sequence: TGTGCCAGCAGCTTAAGCCAACAGGGGAACACTGAAGCTTTCTTT. Translating gives CASSLSQQGNTEAFF. V and J are TRBV5-6 and TRBJ1-1, with D perhaps matching TRBD1 (6 bases). CDR1 is SGHDT and CDR2 is YYEEEE in the germline V gene. This CDR3 is built from 15 residues. V gave up 2 bases and J gave up 1 base, with 12 bases separating them.

V and J are TRBV4-2 and TRBJ1-2; 11 bases match TRBD1. The CDR3 length is 15 residues. CDR1 LGHNA and CDR2 YNFKEQ come from the germline V gene. Losses at the gene ends were 0 bases for V and 8 bases for J; bases not matched to a gene: 5. CDR3 loop: CASSQDLGTGGGYTF. The CDR3 DNA is TGTGCCAGCAGCCAAGATCTAGGGACAGGGGGAGGCTACACCTTC.

The chain links TRBV11-3 to TRBJ2-2; D is undetermined. Deletions cut 8 bases from V and 1 base from J, with 5 bases between. The germline CDR1 and CDR2 sequences are SGHNT and YENEEA. The CDR3 contains 12 residues. The CDR3 DNA follows: TGTGCCAGCGGGCAGAACACCGGGGAGCTGTTTTTT. Its translation is CASGQNTGELFF.

The V call is TRBV30, the J call TRBJ2-4; D gene unclear. CDR3 length: 16 amino acids. Germline CDR1 is GTSNPN and CDR2 is SVGIG (reference sequence). V lost 0 bases and J lost 6, with 18 bases in between. Written as DNA, the CDR3 is TGTGCCTGGAGTGTTGATGGGAACCTGCCGGGAAACATTCAGTACTTC. It is translated as CAWSVDGNLPGNIQYF. Based on the CDR3 plus reference TRBV30 and TRBJ2-4, the full variable domain is SQTIHQWPATLVQPVGSPLSLECTVEGTSNPNLYWYRQAAGRGLQLLFYSVGIGQISSEVPQNLSASRPQDRQFILSSKKLLLSDSGFYLCAWSVDGNLPGNIQYFGAGTRLSVL.

The rearrangement links TRBV9 to TRBJ1-1, with no clear D. This CDR3 is built from 13 residues. Trimming took 0 bases from V and 5 from J, leaving 8 bases between them. The V gene's germline CDR1 is SGDLS and CDR2 YYNGEE. The CDR3 reads CASSVGPATEAFF. The CDR3 DNA is TGTGCCAGCAGCGTAGGGCCAGCAACTGAAGCTTTCTTT.

V gene TRBV7-2 combines with J gene TRBJ1-3; 9 positions agree with TRBD1. Germline V gene data show CDR1 as SGHTA and CDR2 as FQGNSA. V gave up 5 bases and J gave up 4 bases; unmatched junction bases: 6. CDR3 length: 15 amino acids. For the CDR3, the DNA is TGTGCCAGCAGCCTCGACAGGGGGGGAGGAAACACCATATATTTT. Translation gives CASSLDRGGGNTIYF. Filled out from reference TRBV7-2 and TRBJ1-3, the complete variable domain reads GAGVSQSPSNKVTEKGKDVELRCDPISGHTALYWYRQSLGQGLEFLIYFQGNSAPDKSGLPSDRFSAERTGGSVSTLTIQRTQQEDSAVYLCASSLDRGGGNTIYFGEGSWLTVV.

The chain joins TRBV28 to TRBJ2-3; 10 bases agree with TRBD2. Trimming took 8 bases from V and 7 from J; bases not matched to a gene: 9. The CDR3 spans 14 residues. The V gene's germline CDR1 is MDHEN and CDR2 SYDVKM. This CDR3 is CASSIAGGSNTQYF. DNA for the CDR3: TGTGCCAGCTCTATAGCGGGGGGATCAAATACGCAGTATTTT. The full variable domain, in which reference TRBV28 and TRBJ2-3 provide the parts outside the CDR3, is DVKVTQSSRYLVKRTGEKVFLECVQDMDHENMFWYRQDPGLGLRLIYFSYDVKMKEKGDIPEGYSVSREKKERFSLILESASTNQTSMYLCASSIAGGSNTQYFGPGTRLTVL.

The genes are TRBV4-3 and TRBJ1-5; TRBD1 aligns across 9 bases. Trimming removed 0 bases from V and 7 bases from J; junction bases left unmatched: 4. From germline, CDR1 is LGHNA and CDR2 YSLEER. This CDR3 is built from 15 residues. The CDR3 region is CASSQEGTGRQPQHF. DNA of the CDR3: TGCGCCAGCAGCCAAGAGGGGACAGGGAGGCAGCCCCAGCATTTT.

The rearrangement links TRBV6-5 to TRBJ1-4, with unresolved D. V was trimmed by 2 bases and J by 1 base, leaving 11 bases between them. Germline V CDR1 and CDR2: MNHEY, SVGAGI. The CDR3 sequence is 16 residues long. The CDR3 loop is CASSYGAGRTNEKLFF. The DNA of the CDR3 is TGTGCCAGCAGTTACGGTGCGGGGAGAACTAATGAAAAACTGTTTTTT.

The chain employs TRBV20-1 and TRBJ2-2, with no clear D. The CDR3 sequence is 11 residues long. Per germline, CDR1 DFQATT and CDR2 SNEGSKA (reference sequence). V was trimmed by 6 bases and J by 6 bases, leaving 8 bases between them. This CDR3 is CSAAFAGELFF. In nucleotides, the CDR3 is TGCAGTGCCGCCTTCGCCGGGGAGCTGTTTTTT.

This clone appeared a few times. V is TRBV30 and J is TRBJ1-4; D is unclear. The CDR3 contains 13 residues. V was shortened by 4 bases and J by 5 bases, with 11 bases between the two germline ends. CDR1 GTSNPN and CDR2 SVGIG come from the germline V gene (reference sequence). DNA of the CDR3: TGTGCCTGGAACAAGAACGGGAATGAAAAACTGTTTTTT. It codes for CAWNKNGNEKLFF.

The chain recombines TRBV19 with TRBJ2-3; a possible D gene is TRBD1 (6 bases). Germline CDR1 reads LNHDA; CDR2 reads SQIVND (reference sequence). The germline V and J ends were trimmed by 5 bases and 1 base, with 10 bases remaining between them. The CDR3 has 14 amino acids. In DNA, the CDR3 is TGTGCCAGTAGTGCTACAGGGCGCACAGATACGCAGTATTTT. Its protein is CASSATGRTDTQYF.

This clone was found once. V gene TRBV7-6 combines with J gene TRBJ2-1; TRBD2 agrees at 9 bases. Germline CDR1 and CDR2: SGHVS and FNYEAQ. The CDR3 is 15 residues long. Losses at the gene ends were 5 bases for V and 3 bases for J; bases not matched to a gene: 5. CDR3 in amino acids: CASSPSGGFYNEQFF. The DNA for the CDR3 is TGTGCCAGCAGCCCCAGCGGGGGGTTCTACAATGAGCAGTTCTTC.

The gene calls are TRBV27 and TRBJ2-2, with D perhaps given as TRBD1 or TRBD2 (5 bases each). Germline CDR1 is MNHEY and CDR2 is SMNVEV (reference sequence). The V and J ends lost 6 bases and 13 bases respectively, with 27 bases between them. The CDR3 is 16 amino acids. In DNA, the CDR3 is TGTGCCAGCAGCCTAAGGGTGGGGGAAGTCGTGGGGAGGCTGTTTTTT. Protein: CASSLRVGEVVGRLFF.

The chain carries TRBV3-1 (or the pseudogene TRBV3-2) and TRBJ2-1; 9 bases match TRBD1. The CDR3 runs 15 residues. Unmatched junction bases numbered 6, after V lost 4 bases and J lost 5 bases. Germline V lookup: CDR1 LGHDT, CDR2 YNNKEL (reference sequence). The CDR3 DNA is TGTGCCAGCAGCCCTCGGGACAGGGATGACAATGAGCAGTTCTTC. Its translation: CASSPRDRDDNEQFF.

V and J are TRBV7-2 and TRBJ2-1; a possible D gene is TRBD2 (7 bases). There are 15 residues in the CDR3. V lost 5 bases to trimming and J lost 7 bases, with 18 bases between them. The germline CDR1 and CDR2 sequences are SGHTA and FQGNSA. The CDR3 loop is CASSGGGPLGNEQFF. The CDR3 DNA is TGTGCCAGCAGCGGGGGGGGGCCCCTAGGGAATGAGCAGTTCTTC.

V usage is TRBV19 and J usage is TRBJ2-7; D is possibly TRBD1 or TRBD2 (5 bases each). V was pared by 8 bases and J by 0 bases, with 11 bases between. Per the germline V gene, CDR1 is LNHDA and CDR2 is SQIVND (reference sequence). CDR3 length: 13 amino acids. CDR3 residues: CASGDGGSYEQYF. CDR3 sequence (DNA): TGTGCCAGTGGGGACGGCGGCTCCTACGAGCAGTACTTC.

J is TRBJ1-4 and V is TRBV5-1; 10 positions match TRBD1. The V gene end was trimmed by 7 bases and the J gene end by 8 bases; junction bases not matched to a gene: 8. The CDR3 loop spans 14 amino acids. CDR1 is SGHRS, CDR2 YFSETQ, per germline. The CDR3 protein is CASGEDRGDEKLFF. As DNA, the CDR3 is TGCGCCAGCGGGGAGGACAGGGGGGACGAAAAACTGTTTTTT.

J is TRBJ1-2 and V is TRBV4-2; TRBD1 matches at 7 bases. This CDR3 contains 14 residues. V shed 2 bases and J 7 bases; nucleotides not matched to a gene: 7. Looked up from germline, CDR1 is LGHNA and CDR2 is YNFKEQ. The CDR3 loop reads CASSQPDRAGGYTF. CDR3 in DNA: TGTGCCAGCAGCCAACCCGACAGGGCTGGTGGCTACACCTTC.

The DNA of the CDR3 is TGCAGCGTTGAGTGGCAGGATGGCTACACCTTC. Translating it yields CSVEWQDGYTF. The chain is built from TRBV29-1 and TRBJ1-2; D uncertain. The germline V gene encodes CDR1 SQVTM and CDR2 ANQGSEA. The CDR3 sequence is 11 residues long. V lost 3 bases and J lost 6, with 8 bases in between. Complete variable domain (other parts from reference TRBV29-1 and TRBJ1-2): SAVISQKPSRDICQRGTSLTIQCQVDSQVTMMFWYRQQPGQSLTLIATANQGSEATYESGFVIDKFPISRPNLTFSTLTVSNMSPEDSSIYLCSVEWQDGYTFGSGTRLTVV.